This T cell receptor (beta chain) was recovered during a study of shared clonotypes between healthy human individuals (dated by TCRdb to the early 2020s). As for the study more broadly: The cohort comprised a couple of women and a few men aged 18 to 49 years. To increase sequencing depth and limit assay-specific biases, TCR repertoire library preparation and sequencing were carried out by different laboratories using diverse techniques. Blood TCR repertoires of roughly 5 healthy adults were deeply sequenced to estimate repertoire size and the extent of clonotype sharing between individuals. For each donor, CD4 naive and CD4 memory were each run on three plates, CD8 naive on two plates, and CD8 memory on one plate. Each donor's leukapheresis produced roughly between roughly 0.85 and 9.5 billion PBMCs. Study-wide findings and limitations: Compared with non-shared clonotypes, the clonotypes found in all four sorted-subset donors had higher generation probabilities. Sharing across a handful of donors was observed for roughly 5.4% of naive CD4, 3.5% of naive CD8, 2% to 2.5% of memory CD4, and around 0.4% of memory CD8 clonotypes. Sampling was restricted to blood, and TCR repertoires in tissue are likely to differ from TCR repertoires in blood. Rarefaction of sorted-subset datasets indicated incomplete sequencing despite the large sequencing depth. Pairwise subsampling led to the expectation that sequencing depth would affect the degree of clonotype sharing among donors. Because the study included a small number of donors, the genetic and exposure-history diversity represented was limited. Naive subsets generally had larger estimated clonotype richness than memory subsets.

Using the deep immunoSEQ assay, TCR CDR3 regions were amplified from genomic DNA by multiplex PCR. Extracted genomic DNA from each cell subset was spread evenly across all wells of several immunoSEQ 96-well plates, with each plate serving as a replicate. For sorted subsets, around 200 ng genomic DNA, equal to 30,000 or so T cell genomes, was loaded into each replicate PCR. Purified libraries were quantified with a Qubit 3.0 fluorometer, sized on a Bioanalyzer 2100, and re-quantified with the KAPA Library Quantification kit. Each immunoSEQ 96-well plate was sequenced on its own single-read 150-cycle Illumina NextSeq 550 flow cell. In the original analysis: The immunoSEQ output contained only junctional sequences without quality scores, so filtering could not match that applied to full-length reads. To assign V/J genes and CDR3, sequences were annotated against IMGT germline references using PyIR, a Python wrapper for IgBLAST v1.9. Reads were removed for weak V/J assignments (E-value above 1e-6), missing CDR3, stop codons, out-of-frame junctions, or ambiguous translated residues. V3J clonotypes were defined by identical inferred V gene, J gene, and CDR3 amino acid sequence. Percentage overlap between repertoires was computed as shared unique clonotypes divided by the size of the smaller repertoire. Richness of each repertoire was evaluated using RTK rarefaction, the Chao1 estimator, and Recon v2.1 estimates of unobserved clonotypes. For all TCRbeta clonotypes obtained by the gDNA method from a handful of donors, generation probabilities were computed with OLGA. TCRdb obtained this table from immuneACCESS and retained in-frame rearrangements with V and J assigned. These tables miss some clones; where compared with another copy, unresolved V genes account for less than half of the shortfall, and the remainder is unexplained. That table furnishes V, J and clone size, whereas the DNA furnished D and trimming. This sample has fewer than 350,000 clones in its table, and 87% of those were observed once. The top ten constitute 15% to 20% of the sample.

The cysteine opens and the phenylalanine closes a CDR3 of 11 amino acids. CDR3 DNA only is kept here, 33 bases in frame from base 1. The germline V gene (reference sequence) supplies CDR1 SEHNR and CDR2 FQNEAQ. The donors were healthy, HIV-negative adults who had no recently reported acute infections or vaccinations. Only Caucasian adults living in Nashville, Tennessee, USA were represented among the donors. CD8 memory samples were composed of magnetically selected CD45RO+ cells combined with CCR7-negative CD45RA+ effector memory (TemRA) cells. Blood was obtained by leukapheresis, after which PBMCs were separated by Ficoll-Histopaque density gradient centrifugation and cryopreserved in liquid nitrogen vapor phase. Analytical flow cytometry was used to check the purity and quantity of every magnetically sorted T cell population. Genomic DNA was isolated from each sorted fraction and quantified by UV absorbance on a Nanodrop 2000c.

Details on this clone: Its target antigen remains unknown. A read error may produce the germline difference seen at one junction end.

The chain is encoded by TRBV7-9 joined to TRBJ2-7; TRBD2 might be the D gene, on 6 matching bases. This sequence originates from a man aged 18-30 years in good health. The sample taken for sequencing was memory CD8+ T cells sorted from blood. Sample cell subset or site, as interpreted from the label and publication: CD45RO+ cells pooled with CCR7-negative TemRA cells. The nucleotide sequence is given as TGTGCCAGCAGCGCAAAGGGACTGTCGGACTTC. It translates as CASSAKGLSDF.